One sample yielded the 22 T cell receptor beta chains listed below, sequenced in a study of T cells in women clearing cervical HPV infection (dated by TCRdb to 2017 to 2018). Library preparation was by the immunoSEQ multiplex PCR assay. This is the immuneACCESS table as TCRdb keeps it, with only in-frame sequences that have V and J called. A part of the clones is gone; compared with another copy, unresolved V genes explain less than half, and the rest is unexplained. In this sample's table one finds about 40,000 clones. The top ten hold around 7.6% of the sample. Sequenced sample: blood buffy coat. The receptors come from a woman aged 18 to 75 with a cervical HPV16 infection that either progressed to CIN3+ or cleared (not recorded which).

The CDR3 DNA, read in part, is TGCGCCAGCAGCCTACAGGGGGAAGGGGGCACTGAA. Its protein is CASSLQGEGGTE. The CDR3 as a whole reads CASSLQGEGGTEAFF. The chain couples TRBV5-1 to TRBJ1-1; TRBD1 agrees at 8 bases. The sequence runs out 3 residues before the end of the CDR3; the remainder is reconstructed from the germline J gene. The J segment lost 4 bases and the V segment lost 4 bases, leaving 9 bases of the junction unmatched. CDR1 and CDR2 from the germline V gene are SGHRS and YFSETQ. This CDR3 comprises 15 residues.

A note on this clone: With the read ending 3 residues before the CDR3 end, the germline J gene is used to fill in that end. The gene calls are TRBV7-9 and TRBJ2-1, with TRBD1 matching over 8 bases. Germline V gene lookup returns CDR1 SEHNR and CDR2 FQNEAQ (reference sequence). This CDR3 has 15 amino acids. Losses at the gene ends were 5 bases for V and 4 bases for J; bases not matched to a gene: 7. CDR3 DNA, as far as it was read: TGTGCCAGCAGCGATACAGGGGGGCCTTACAATGAG. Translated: CASSDTGGPYNE. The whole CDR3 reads CASSDTGGPYNEQFF. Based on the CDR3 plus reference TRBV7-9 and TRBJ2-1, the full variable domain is DTGVSQNPRHKITKRGQNVTFRCDPISEHNRLYWYRQTLGQGPEFLTYFQNEAQLEKSRLLSDRFSAERPKGSFSTLEIQRTEQGDSAMYLCASSDTGGPYNEQFFGPGTRLTVL.

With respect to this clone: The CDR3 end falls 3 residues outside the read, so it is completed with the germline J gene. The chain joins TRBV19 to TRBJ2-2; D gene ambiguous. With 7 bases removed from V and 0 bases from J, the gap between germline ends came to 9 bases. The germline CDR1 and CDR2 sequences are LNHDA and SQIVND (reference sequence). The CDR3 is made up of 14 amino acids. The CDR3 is CASIETPNTGELFF. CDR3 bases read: TGTGCCAGTATAGAAACCCCGAACACCGGGGAG. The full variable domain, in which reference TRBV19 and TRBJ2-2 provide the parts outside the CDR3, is DGGITQSPKYLFRKEGQNVTLSCEQNLNHDAMYWYRQDPGQGLRLIYYSQIVNDFQKGDIAEGYSVSREKKESFPLTVTSAQKNPTAFYLCASIETPNTGELFFGEGSRLTVL.

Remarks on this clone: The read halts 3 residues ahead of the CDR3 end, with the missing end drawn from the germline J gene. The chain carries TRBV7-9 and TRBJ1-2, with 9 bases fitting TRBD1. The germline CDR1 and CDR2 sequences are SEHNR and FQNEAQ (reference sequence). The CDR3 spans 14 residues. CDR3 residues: CASSGDRVADGYTF. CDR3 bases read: TGTGCCAGCAGCGGGGACAGGGTGGCTGACGGC.

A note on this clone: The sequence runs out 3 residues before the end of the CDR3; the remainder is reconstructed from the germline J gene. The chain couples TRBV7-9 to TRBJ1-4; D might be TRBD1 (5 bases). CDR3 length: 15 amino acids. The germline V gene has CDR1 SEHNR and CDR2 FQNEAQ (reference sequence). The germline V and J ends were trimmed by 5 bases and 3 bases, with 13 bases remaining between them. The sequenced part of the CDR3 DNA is TGTGCCAGCAGCCCCACAGGCATTCCTAATGAAAAA. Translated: CASSPTGIPNEK. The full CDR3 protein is CASSPTGIPNEKLFF.

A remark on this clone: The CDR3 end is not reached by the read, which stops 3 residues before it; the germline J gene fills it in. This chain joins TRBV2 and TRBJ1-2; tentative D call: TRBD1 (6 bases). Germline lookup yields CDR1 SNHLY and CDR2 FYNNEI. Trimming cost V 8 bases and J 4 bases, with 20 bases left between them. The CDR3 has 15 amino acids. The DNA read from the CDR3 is TGTGCCAGCCGCCCCCCTCCGGACAGACGCTATGGC. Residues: CASRPPPDRRYG. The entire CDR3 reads CASRPPPDRRYGYTF.

CDR3 amino acids: CASSLPGTSYEQYF. Incomplete CDR3 DNA: TGTGCCAGCAGCTTGCCTGGGACTAGCTACGAG. The V and J genes are TRBV5-6 and TRBJ2-7, with TRBD2 matching 8 bases. The observed sequence ends 3 residues before the CDR3 terminus, with the missing tail filled in from the germline J gene. The CDR3 has 14 amino acids. CDR1 is SGHDT and CDR2 is YYEEEE in the germline V gene. Trimming took 1 base from V and 3 from J; bases not matched to a gene: 3. Full variable domain (outside the CDR3, taken from reference TRBV5-6 and TRBJ2-7): DAGVTQSPTHLIKTRGQQVTLRCSPKSGHDTVSWYQQALGQGPQFIFQYYEEEERQRGNFPDRFSGHQFPNYSSELNVNALLLGDSALYLCASSLPGTSYEQYFGPGTRLTVT.

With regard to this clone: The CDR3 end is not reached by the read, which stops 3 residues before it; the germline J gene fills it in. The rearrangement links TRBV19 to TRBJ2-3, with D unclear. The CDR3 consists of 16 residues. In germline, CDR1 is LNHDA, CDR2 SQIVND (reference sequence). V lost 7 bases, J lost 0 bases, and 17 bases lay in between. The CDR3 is CASTQSRPPSTDTQYF. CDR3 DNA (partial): TGTGCCAGTACCCAGAGCAGGCCCCCTAGCACAGATACG. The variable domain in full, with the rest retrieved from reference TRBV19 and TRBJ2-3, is DGGITQSPKYLFRKEGQNVTLSCEQNLNHDAMYWYRQDPGQGLRLIYYSQIVNDFQKGDIAEGYSVSREKKESFPLTVTSAQKNPTAFYLCASTQSRPPSTDTQYFGPGTRLTVL.

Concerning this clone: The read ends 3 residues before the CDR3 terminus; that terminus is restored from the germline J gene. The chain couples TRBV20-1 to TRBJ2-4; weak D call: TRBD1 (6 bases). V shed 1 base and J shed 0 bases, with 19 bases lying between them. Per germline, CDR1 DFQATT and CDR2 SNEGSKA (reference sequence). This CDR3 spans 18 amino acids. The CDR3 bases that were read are TGCAGTGCTAGAGGACCGGGACACCTTTTTCTAGCCAAAAACATT. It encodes CSARGPGHLFLAKNI. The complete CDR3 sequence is CSARGPGHLFLAKNIQYF.

CDR3 amino acids: CSARDDRTSEESPLHF. CDR3 DNA (partial): TGCAGTGCTAGAGATGATAGGACATCAGAGGAGTCACCC. V gene TRBV20-1 combines with J gene TRBJ1-6; a weak D match, TRBD1 (5 bases). The CDR3 end is not reached by the read, which stops 3 residues before it; the germline J gene fills it in. Per germline, CDR1 DFQATT and CDR2 SNEGSKA (reference sequence). Trimming stripped 0 bases from V and 10 bases from J, with 19 bases between. CDR3 length: 16 amino acids.

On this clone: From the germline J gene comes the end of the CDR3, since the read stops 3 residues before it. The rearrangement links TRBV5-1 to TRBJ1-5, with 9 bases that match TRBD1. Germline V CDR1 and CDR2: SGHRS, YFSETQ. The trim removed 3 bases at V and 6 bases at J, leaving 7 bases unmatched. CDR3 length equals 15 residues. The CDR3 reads CASSSGTGPAQPQHF. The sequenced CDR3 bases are TGCGCCAGCAGCTCCGGGACAGGGCCGGCTCAGCCC.

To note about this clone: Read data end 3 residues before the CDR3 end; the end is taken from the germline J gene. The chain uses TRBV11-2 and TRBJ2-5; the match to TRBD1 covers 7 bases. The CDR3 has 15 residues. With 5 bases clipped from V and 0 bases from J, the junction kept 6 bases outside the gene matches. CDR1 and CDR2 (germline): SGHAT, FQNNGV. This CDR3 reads CASSLLGTDQETQYF. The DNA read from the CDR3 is TGTGCCAGCAGCCTCCTCGGGACAGACCAAGAGACC.

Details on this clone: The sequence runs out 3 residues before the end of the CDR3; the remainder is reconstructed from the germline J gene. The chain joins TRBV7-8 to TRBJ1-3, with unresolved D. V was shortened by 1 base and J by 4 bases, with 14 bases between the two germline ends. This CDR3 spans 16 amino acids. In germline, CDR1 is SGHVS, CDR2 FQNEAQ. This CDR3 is CASSLGAPTLGNTIYF. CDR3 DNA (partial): TGTGCCAGCAGCTTAGGTGCCCCAACTCTCGGAAACACC.

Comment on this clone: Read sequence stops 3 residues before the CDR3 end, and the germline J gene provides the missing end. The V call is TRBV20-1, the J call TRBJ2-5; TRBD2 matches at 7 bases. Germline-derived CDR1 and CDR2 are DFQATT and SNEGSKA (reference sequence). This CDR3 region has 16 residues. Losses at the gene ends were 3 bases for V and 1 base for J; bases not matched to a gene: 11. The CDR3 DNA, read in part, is TGCAGTGCTAGTCAGCTAGCGGACCAACTCCAAGAGACC. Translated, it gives CSASQLADQLQET. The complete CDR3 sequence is CSASQLADQLQETQYF.

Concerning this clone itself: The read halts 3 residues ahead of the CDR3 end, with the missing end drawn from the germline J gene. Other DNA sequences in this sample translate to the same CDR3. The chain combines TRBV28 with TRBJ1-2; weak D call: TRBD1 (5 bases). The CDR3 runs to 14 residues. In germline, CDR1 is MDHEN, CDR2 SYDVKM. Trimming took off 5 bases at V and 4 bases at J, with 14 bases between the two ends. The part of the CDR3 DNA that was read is TGTGCCAGCAGTCCAGACCAGGGCGGCTATGGC. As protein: CASSPDQGGYG. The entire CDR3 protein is CASSPDQGGYGYTF.

CDR3 bases read: TGTGCCAGCAGTGAAAGGCCCTACACCGGGGAG. It yields the protein CASSERPYTGE. The CDR3 in its entirety is CASSERPYTGELFF. The chain carries TRBV6-1 and TRBJ2-2, with no clear D. The read ends 3 residues early relative to the CDR3; the germline J gene fills the gap. The CDR3 length is 14 residues. Trimming shortened V by 2 bases and J by 3 bases, and 7 bases separated the two germline ends. Looked up from germline, CDR1 is MNHNS and CDR2 is SASEGT.

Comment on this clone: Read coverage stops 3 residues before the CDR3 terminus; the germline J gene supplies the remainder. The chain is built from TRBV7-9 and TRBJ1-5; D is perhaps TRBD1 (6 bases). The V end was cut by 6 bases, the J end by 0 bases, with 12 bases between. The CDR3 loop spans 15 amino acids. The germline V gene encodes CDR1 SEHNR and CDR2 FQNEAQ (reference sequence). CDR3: CASSSGTHSNQPQHF. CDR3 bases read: TGTGCCAGCAGTTCCGGGACACATAGCAATCAGCCC.

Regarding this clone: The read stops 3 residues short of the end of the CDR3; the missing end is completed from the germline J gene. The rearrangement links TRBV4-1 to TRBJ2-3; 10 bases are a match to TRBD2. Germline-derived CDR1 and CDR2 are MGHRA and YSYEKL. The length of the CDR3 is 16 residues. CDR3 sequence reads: CASSQVSALAGVTQYF. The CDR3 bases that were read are TGCGCCAGCAGCCAAGTCTCGGCGCTAGCGGGAGTCACG.

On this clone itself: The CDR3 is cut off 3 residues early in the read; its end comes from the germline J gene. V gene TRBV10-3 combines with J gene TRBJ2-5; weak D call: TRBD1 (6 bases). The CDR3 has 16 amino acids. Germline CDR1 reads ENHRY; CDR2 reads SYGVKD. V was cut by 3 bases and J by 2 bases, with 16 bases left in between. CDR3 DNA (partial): TGTGCCATCAGTGATTGGGCCAGGGGAGTTCAAGAGACC. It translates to CAISDWARGVQET. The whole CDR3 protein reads CAISDWARGVQETQYF.

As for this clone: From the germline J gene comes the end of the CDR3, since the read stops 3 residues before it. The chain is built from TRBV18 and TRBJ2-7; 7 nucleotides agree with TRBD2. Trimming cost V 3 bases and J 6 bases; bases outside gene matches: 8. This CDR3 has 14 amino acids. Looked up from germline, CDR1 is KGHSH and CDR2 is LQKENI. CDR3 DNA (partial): TGTGCCAGCTCACCCTGGACTAGTCAGGGCGAG. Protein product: CASSPWTSQGE. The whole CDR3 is CASSPWTSQGEQYF.

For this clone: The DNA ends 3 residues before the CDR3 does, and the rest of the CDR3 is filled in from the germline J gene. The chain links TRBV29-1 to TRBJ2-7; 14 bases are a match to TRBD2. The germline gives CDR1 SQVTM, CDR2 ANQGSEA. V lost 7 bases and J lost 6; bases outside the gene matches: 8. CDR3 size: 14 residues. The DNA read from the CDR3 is TGCAGCGCCGCGGGACTAGCGGGAGTATCCGAG. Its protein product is CSAAGLAGVSE. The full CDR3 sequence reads CSAAGLAGVSEQYF.

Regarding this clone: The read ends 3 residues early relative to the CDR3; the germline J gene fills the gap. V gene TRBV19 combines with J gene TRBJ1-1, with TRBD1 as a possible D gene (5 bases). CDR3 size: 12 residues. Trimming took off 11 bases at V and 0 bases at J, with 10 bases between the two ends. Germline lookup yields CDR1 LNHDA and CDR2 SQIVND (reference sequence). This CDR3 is CAVQGMNTEAFF. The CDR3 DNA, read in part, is TGTGCCGTCCAGGGAATGAACACTGAA.